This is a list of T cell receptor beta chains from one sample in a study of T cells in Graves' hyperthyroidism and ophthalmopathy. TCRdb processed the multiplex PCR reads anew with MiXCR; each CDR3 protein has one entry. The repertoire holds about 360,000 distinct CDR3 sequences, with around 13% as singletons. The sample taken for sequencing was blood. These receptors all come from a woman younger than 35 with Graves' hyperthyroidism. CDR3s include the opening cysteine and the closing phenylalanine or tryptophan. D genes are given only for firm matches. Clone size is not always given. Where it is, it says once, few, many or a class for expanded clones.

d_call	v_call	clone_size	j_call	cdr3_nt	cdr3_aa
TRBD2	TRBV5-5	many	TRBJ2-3	TGTGCCAGCACCCTGGATCCGGGGGGGGCCATGGATACGCAGTATTTT	CASTLDPGGAMDTQYF
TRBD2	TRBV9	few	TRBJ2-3	TGTGCCAGCAGCGTCTCTAGCGGGACAGATACGCAGTATTTT	CASSVSSGTDTQYF
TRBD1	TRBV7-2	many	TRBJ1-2	TGTGCCAGCAGCTCTCCGGGACAGGGGGCTGGCTACACCTTC	CASSSPGQGAGYTF
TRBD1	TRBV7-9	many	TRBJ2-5	TGTGCCAGCAGGCCAGGACAGGGGGCAAGGGACCAAGAGACCCAGTACTTC	CASRPGQGARDQETQYF
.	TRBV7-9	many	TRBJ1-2	TGTGCCAGCAGCCGAGGGGGGAGTTTAAGCTACACCTTC	CASSRGGSLSYTF
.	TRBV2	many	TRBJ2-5	TGTGCCAGCAGCTCGAGCAAGGGACTGGCACAAGAGACCCAGTACTTC	CASSSSKGLAQETQYF
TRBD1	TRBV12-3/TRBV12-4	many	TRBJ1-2	TGTGCCAGCACCATGGGACAGATCTATGGCTACACCTTC	CASTMGQIYGYTF
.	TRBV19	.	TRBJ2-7	TGTGCCAGTAGTTGGGGGCTTCCCTACGAGCAGTACTTC	CASSWGLPYEQYF
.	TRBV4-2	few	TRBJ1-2	TGTGCCAGCAGCCACCTCCGGGACCAAGTGGGCTACACCTTC	CASSHLRDQVGYTF
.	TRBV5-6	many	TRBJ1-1	TGTGCCAGCAGCTCTTCCGTGGCAGAAGCTTTCTTT	CASSSSVAEAFF
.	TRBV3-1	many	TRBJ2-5	TGTGCCAGCAGCCCGACTTTTCAAGAGACCCAGTACTTC	CASSPTFQETQYF